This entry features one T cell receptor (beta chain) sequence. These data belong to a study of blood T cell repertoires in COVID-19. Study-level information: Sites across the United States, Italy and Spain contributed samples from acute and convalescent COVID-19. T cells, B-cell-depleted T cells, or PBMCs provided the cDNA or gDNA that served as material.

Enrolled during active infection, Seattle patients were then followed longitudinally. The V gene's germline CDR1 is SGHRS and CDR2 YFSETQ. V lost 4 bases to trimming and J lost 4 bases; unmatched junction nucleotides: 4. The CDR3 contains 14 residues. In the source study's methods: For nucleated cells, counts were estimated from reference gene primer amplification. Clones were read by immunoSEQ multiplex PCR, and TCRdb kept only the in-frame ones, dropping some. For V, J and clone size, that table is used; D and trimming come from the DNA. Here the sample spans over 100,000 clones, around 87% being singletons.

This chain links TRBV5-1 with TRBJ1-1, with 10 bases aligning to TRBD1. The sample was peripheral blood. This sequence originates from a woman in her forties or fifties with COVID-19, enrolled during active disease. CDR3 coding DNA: TGCGCCAGCAGCGGGGGACAGGGGAGCACTGAAGCTTTCTTT. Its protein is CASSGGQGSTEAFF.